A selection of T cell receptor beta chains follows, all from one sample in a study of blood T cell repertoires in COVID-19. Generated by immunoSEQ multiplex PCR, the TCRdb table keeps only in-frame clones and is missing some. The sample yields under 300,000 clones, roughly three quarters seen once. The sample taken for sequencing was peripheral blood. These receptors were obtained from a woman aged 40 to 50 with active or convalescent COVID-19. The CDR3 runs from the conserved cysteine through the conserved F or W. The D gene is left open where the match is weak. Clone size is not always given. Where it is, it says once, few, many or a class for expanded clones.

TRBJ1-5	-	TRBV7-8	-	TGTGCCAGCAGCAGGACAGCCCTTAATAGCAATCAGCCCCAGCATTTT	CASSRTALNSNQPQHF
TRBJ1-3	-	TRBV5-4	TRBD1	TGTGCCAGCAGCCCCGGGACAGGGGGCCTAGGAAACACCATATATTTT	CASSPGTGGLGNTIYF
TRBJ1-5	few	TRBV9	-	TGTGCCAGCAGCATGAGCGATACTGGCCCCCAGCATTTT	CASSMSDTGPQHF
TRBJ1-6	-	TRBV3-1/TRBV3-2	-	TGTGCCAGCAGCCAAGGAACAGGGCTTTATTCACCCCTCCACTTT	CASSQGTGLYSPLHF
TRBJ2-3	-	TRBV7-3	-	TGTGCCAGCAGCTCCACAGGAGGGGATACGCAGTATTTT	CASSSTGGDTQYF
TRBJ2-3	-	TRBV18	-	TGTGCCAGCTCACAGGCTTACTCTGCTGGTAGCGATACGCAGTATTTT	CASSQAYSAGSDTQYF
TRBJ2-3	-	TRBV4-1	-	TGCGCCAGCAGCCAAGATCCCCCTGGCGGGGCTTTGGGGGATACGCAGTATTTT	CASSQDPPGGALGDTQYF
TRBJ2-3	-	TRBV6-5	TRBD1	TGTGCCAGCAGGGGGGACAGCCCCAATCCAGATACGCAGTATTTT	CASRGDSPNPDTQYF
TRBJ2-1	-	TRBV5-5	-	TGTGCCAGCAGCGGTCGGAGGGGACCCTACAATGAGCAGTTCTTC	CASSGRRGPYNEQFF
TRBJ1-2	few	TRBV5-1	TRBD1	TGCGCCAGCAGTTCGGACAGGGATGTAGCTGGCTACACCTTC	CASSSDRDVAGYTF
TRBJ1-1	-	TRBV14	-	TGTGCCAGCAGGGGTGGGGGCAGCGCTGAAGCTTTCTTT	CASRGGGSAEAFF
TRBJ1-6	once	TRBV19	-	TGTGCCAGTAGTCCCAGTAATTCACCCCTCCACTTT	CASSPSNSPLHF
TRBJ1-6	-	TRBV6-6	-	TGTGCCAGCAGTTATACTGCTGGGCTGCATAATTCACCCCTCCACTTT	CASSYTAGLHNSPLHF
TRBJ1-1	-	TRBV7-7	TRBD1	TGTGCTAGCAGCCCACCCGACAGGGCTGGGCTTGGAGCTTTCTTT	CASSPPDRAGLGAFF
TRBJ1-1	-	TRBV5-1	TRBD1	TGCGCCAGCAGCCCCGGGACAGGGAACACTGAAGCTTTCTTT	CASSPGTGNTEAFF
TRBJ1-1	-	TRBV7-2	TRBD1	TGTGCCAGCCGCAGACAGGGGGTGAACACTGAAGCTTTCTTT	CASRRQGVNTEAFF
TRBJ2-2	-	TRBV7-3	-	TGTGCCAGCAGCAATACCGGGACTTCCACCGGGGAGCTGTTTTTT	CASSNTGTSTGELFF
TRBJ2-7	-	TRBV7-7	TRBD1	TGTGCCAGCAGCAGAGACAGGGGTCCCACCTACGAGCAGTACTTC	CASSRDRGPTYEQYF
TRBJ2-3	once	TRBV19	TRBD1	TGTGCCAGTAGCGGAAAGACAGGGGGGAAGACAGATACGCAGTATTTT	CASSGKTGGKTDTQYF
TRBJ1-1	-	TRBV5-4	-	TGTGCCAGCAGCATACGCGGTGGCAGGGGCCTTGAAGCTTTCTTT	CASSIRGGRGLEAFF
TRBJ1-6	-	TRBV5-4	TRBD1	TGTGCCAGCAGCTCTGGGGGGGACAGGACAACTGGGGAACCCCTCCACTTT	CASSSGGDRTTGEPLHF
TRBJ1-4	-	TRBV6-1	TRBD1	TGTGCCAGCAGTGAAGCCGGGACAGGAACTTCAACTAATGAAAAACTGTTTTTT	CASSEAGTGTSTNEKLFF
TRBJ1-1	-	TRBV27	TRBD1	TGTGCCAGCAGTTTGAGACAGGGGAACACTGAAGCTTTCTTT	CASSLRQGNTEAFF
TRBJ1-5	-	TRBV6-5	-	TGTGCCAGCAGTCCTTCGACAGGAGCGGCCGGGCCCCAGCATTTT	CASSPSTGAAGPQHF
TRBJ1-3	-	TRBV30	-	TGTGCCTGGGGGTCAGGAACTGGAAACACCATATATTTT	CAWGSGTGNTIYF
TRBJ1-2	-	TRBV27	-	TGTGCCAGCACCCTTAAAGTTAGCGGCTACACCTTC	CASTLKVSGYTF
TRBJ1-3	-	TRBV5-4	TRBD1	TGTGCCAGCAGCTTGGGTCAGGGGGCATCTGGAAACACCATATATTTT	CASSLGQGASGNTIYF
TRBJ1-6	few	TRBV15	TRBD1	TGTGCCACCAGCAGAGTAGGGGGCCGCGGAAATTCACCCCTCCACTTT	CATSRVGGRGNSPLHF
TRBJ2-2	-	TRBV19	-	TGTGCCAGTAGTATGGTCCGGACCGGGGAGCTGTTTTTT	CASSMVRTGELFF
TRBJ1-1	-	TRBV2	TRBD1	TGTGCCAGCAGTGAAGACAGGGGGTACACTGAAGCTTTCTTT	CASSEDRGYTEAFF
TRBJ2-2	-	TRBV19	TRBD1	TGTGCCAGTAGTAATATTAGACAGGGGAGGAGCGGGGAGCTGTTTTTT	CASSNIRQGRSGELFF
TRBJ2-3	-	TRBV7-2	TRBD2	TGTGCCAGCAGCTTAGCTGGTAGCGGGGGAGCCCCCGGTACGCAGTATTTT	CASSLAGSGGAPGTQYF
TRBJ2-3	few	TRBV18	-	TGTGCCAGCTCACCACGGGCGGCAGGGGGGACAGATACGCAGTATTTT	CASSPRAAGGTDTQYF
TRBJ2-4	-	TRBV27	TRBD2	TGTGCCAGCAGTTCACTAGCGGGGGCCTTTTCTGAAAACATTCAGTACTTC	CASSSLAGAFSENIQYF
TRBJ1-1	-	TRBV29-1	TRBD1	TGCAGCGTGACAGGGGGCCCGAACACTGAAGCTTTCTTT	CSVTGGPNTEAFF
TRBJ1-1	-	TRBV27	TRBD1	TGTGCCAGCCGAGTTTATAAAGGACAGGTTGGTTTGAGCACTGAAGCTTTCTTT	CASRVYKGQVGLSTEAFF
TRBJ1-1	-	TRBV23-1	-	TGCGCCAGCACCCTCTCAAGAATGGCAGGGCATAAGAACACTGAAGCTTTCTTT	CASTLSRMAGHKNTEAFF
TRBJ2-2	-	TRBV28	-	TGTGCCAGCTCGCCCCGGGCCGGGGAGCTGTTTTTT	CASSPRAGELFF
TRBJ1-1	-	TRBV30	-	TGTGCCTGGATGGGCACATTGAACACTGAAGCTTTCTTT	CAWMGTLNTEAFF
TRBJ1-6	few	TRBV12-3/TRBV12-4	-	TGTGCCAGCAACGACAGGAAGGATTCACCCCTCCACTTT	CASNDRKDSPLHF
TRBJ1-4	-	TRBV28	-	TGTGCCAGCACCCCCCACGGGGTGAAGGAAAAACTGTTTTTT	CASTPHGVKEKLFF
TRBJ2-1	-	TRBV19	-	TGTGCCAGTAGTATGCGCCAGGGGCAGGGTGTGGGCAATGAGCAGTTCTTC	CASSMRQGQGVGNEQFF
TRBJ1-1	-	TRBV28	-	TGTGCCAGCACCCGACAACGGAACACTGAAGCTTTCTTT	CASTRQRNTEAFF
TRBJ1-2	once	TRBV5-5	-	TGTGCCAGCAGCTCACCGACAGTGGGGCAATATGGCTACACCTTC	CASSSPTVGQYGYTF
TRBJ1-1	-	TRBV27	-	TGTGCCAGCAGTTTGGGGGGTCTGAACACTGAAGCTTTCTTT	CASSLGGLNTEAFF
TRBJ1-1	-	TRBV6-5	-	TGTGCCAGCAGTCGGACGGGGAGCACTGAAGCTTTCTTT	CASSRTGSTEAFF
TRBJ1-2	-	TRBV5-1	-	TGCGCCAGCAGCTTGCAGGGTCCGGTAAATGGCTACACCTTC	CASSLQGPVNGYTF
TRBJ1-5	-	TRBV11-2	TRBD1	TGTGCCAGCAGCTTGGGACAGGGGGCGAAAAGCAATCAGCCCCAGCATTTT	CASSLGQGAKSNQPQHF
TRBJ2-1	-	TRBV6-1	-	TGTGCCAGCAGTGATCAGGGTCGCCACAATGAGCAGTTCTTC	CASSDQGRHNEQFF
TRBJ2-2	-	TRBV19	TRBD1	TGTGCCAGTAGTAGACAGGGAACCGGGGAGCTGTTTTTT	CASSRQGTGELFF
TRBJ2-1	-	TRBV6-6	TRBD2	TGTGCCAGCAGCCTAGCGGGGGACTCCTACAATGAGCAGTTCTTC	CASSLAGDSYNEQFF
TRBJ2-2	few	TRBV15	-	TGTGCCACCAGGGGCGGGACGAACACCGGGGAGCTGTTTTTT	CATRGGTNTGELFF